The 21 T cell receptor beta chains below all came from one sample that was sequenced in a study of response to subunit inactivated influenza vaccine. From the RT-PCR reads, TCRdb called clonotypes with MiXCR, one entry per CDR3 protein. The table lists fewer than 700,000 distinct CDR3 sequences, roughly 13% of them singletons. The sample in question was PBMCs from blood, obtained roughly 6 weeks after vaccination. These receptors all come from a man aged 50 or older who received an inactivated influenza vaccine.

The chain is built from TRBV6-5 and TRBJ1-1; no clear D. CDR1 and CDR2 (germline): MNHEY, SVGAGI. Trimming left V 4 bases short and J 0 bases short, with 12 bases between. The CDR3 contains 15 residues. CDR3 DNA: TGTGCCAGCAGTTTACTACAGACCATGAACACTGAAGCTTTCTTT. Its translation: CASSLLQTMNTEAFF.

This clonotype appeared many times. The V call is TRBV29-1, the J call TRBJ2-5; 9 positions match TRBD1. Trimming cost V 7 bases and J 3 bases; bases outside gene matches: 3. Germline V gene lookup returns CDR1 SQVTM and CDR2 ANQGSEA. The CDR3 length is 12 residues. Written as DNA, the CDR3 is TGCAGCGCTAGACAGGGGGAAGAGACCCAGTACTTC. This translates into CSARQGEETQYF.

This clonotype was seen ten or more times. V gene TRBV28 combines with J gene TRBJ1-5, with D possibly being TRBD1 (5 bases). Germline values: CDR1 MDHEN, CDR2 SYDVKM. This CDR3 has 15 residues. Trimming stripped 3 bases from V and 10 bases from J, with 19 bases between. In DNA form, the CDR3 reads TGTGCCAGCAGTTTCCGTCTTGAGGGGCTTGAACCCCAGCATTTT. The encoded protein is CASSFRLEGLEPQHF.

The rearrangement uses TRBV29-1 and TRBJ2-1; no reliable D call. Germline assignment: CDR1 SQVTM and CDR2 ANQGSEA. Trimming pared 6 bases from V and 9 bases from J, leaving 18 bases between. CDR3 length: 13 residues. DNA for the CDR3: TGCAGCGTCCCAAGTTCCAGCAACGGTGAGCAGTTCTTC. This encodes CSVPSSSNGEQFF.

This clonotype came up a few times. The chain recombines TRBV7-2 with TRBJ2-1, with 7 positions matching TRBD2. The CDR3 loop spans 13 amino acids. The trim removed 4 bases at V and 8 bases at J, leaving 5 bases unmatched. Per the germline V gene, CDR1 is SGHTA and CDR2 is FQGNSA. CDR3 sequence: CASSSTSRYEQFF. Written as DNA, the CDR3 is TGTGCCAGCAGCTCGACTAGCCGCTATGAGCAGTTCTTC. Full variable domain (remainder filled in from reference TRBV7-2 and TRBJ2-1): GAGVSQSPSNKVTEKGKDVELRCDPISGHTALYWYRQSLGQGLEFLIYFQGNSAPDKSGLPSDRFSAERTGGSVSTLTIQRTQQEDSAVYLCASSSTSRYEQFFGPGTRLTVL.

V usage is TRBV10-3 and J usage is TRBJ2-3; no firm D call. Germline CDR1 and CDR2: ENHRY and SYGVKD. Trimming removed 6 bases at V and 2 bases at J, with 9 bases between. The CDR3 is made up of 13 amino acids. The CDR3, as DNA: TGTGCCATCAGCTCCCCCAACACAGATACGCAGTATTTT. Translation: CAISSPNTDTQYF.

The chain recombines TRBV20-1 with TRBJ2-3; D remains unclear. V shed 0 bases and J shed 10 bases, with 14 bases lying between them. Germline CDR1 is DFQATT and CDR2 is SNEGSKA (reference sequence). This CDR3 contains 13 residues. The DNA of the CDR3 is TGCAGTGCTAGAGATCCGACCCCTAGGGCGCAGTATTTT. Encoded protein: CSARDPTPRAQYF.

The chain couples TRBV5-1 to TRBJ1-4; a possible D gene is TRBD1 (5 bases). The CDR3 has 14 residues. Germline values: CDR1 SGHRS, CDR2 YFSETQ. V was clipped by 0 bases and J by 5 bases, with 8 bases between them. The CDR3 DNA reads TGCGCCAGCAGCTTGGAGGGGAGAAATGAAAAACTGTTTTTT. Its translation: CASSLEGRNEKLFF. Drawing the rest from reference TRBV5-1 and TRBJ1-4, the complete variable domain is KAGVTQTPRYLIKTRGQQVTLSCSPISGHRSVSWYQQTPGQGLQFLFEYFSETQRNKGNFPGRFSGRQFSNSRSEMNVSTLELGDSALYLCASSLEGRNEKLFFGSGTQLSVL.

This clonotype was seen ten or more times. V usage is TRBV10-3 and J usage is TRBJ1-1; D ambiguous. The germline gives CDR1 ENHRY, CDR2 SYGVKD. The CDR3 sequence is 14 residues long. V lost 4 bases and J lost 3, with 12 bases in between. CDR3 region: CAISGSPGDTEAFF. The CDR3, as DNA: TGTGCCATCAGTGGATCGCCCGGGGACACTGAAGCTTTCTTT.

This clonotype was found a few times. The gene calls are TRBV20-1 and TRBJ2-4; D is uncertain. Germline-derived CDR1 and CDR2 are DFQATT and SNEGSKA (reference sequence). This CDR3 spans 17 amino acids. Trimming took 0 bases from V and 0 from J, leaving 15 bases between them. CDR3 bases: TGCAGTGCTAGAGATCGGGCAGCGAATCTAGCCAAAAACATTCAGTACTTC. Its translation: CSARDRAANLAKNIQYF.

The genes are TRBV15 and TRBJ2-3; no definite D call. The CDR3 loop spans 16 amino acids. Germline V lookup: CDR1 LNHNV, CDR2 YYDKDF (reference sequence). V was cut by 1 base and J by 5 bases, with 16 bases left in between. This CDR3 reads CATSRGAYPGVDTQYF. The CDR3 DNA reads as TGTGCCACCAGCAGAGGGGCGTACCCGGGTGTAGATACGCAGTATTTT. Full variable domain (remainder filled in from reference TRBV15 and TRBJ2-3): DAMVIQNPRYQVTQFGKPVTLSCSQTLNHNVMYWYQQKSSQAPKLLFHYYDKDFNNEADTPDNFQSRRPNTSFCFLDIRSPGLGDTAMYLCATSRGAYPGVDTQYFGPGTRLTVL.

This clonotype appeared a few times. J is TRBJ2-1 and V is TRBV9; maybe TRBD1 (5 bases). V lost 4 bases, J lost 6 bases, and 14 bases lay in between. CDR3 length: 14 residues. Germline V gives CDR1 SGDLS, CDR2 YYNGEE. The CDR3 DNA is TGTGCCAGCAGCCCGGGCCCTACAGGCAATGAGCAGTTCTTC. Its protein is CASSPGPTGNEQFF.

This clonotype occurred many times. V and J are TRBV27 and TRBJ2-7; 12 bases align to TRBD1. The CDR3 has 15 amino acids. Germline CDR1 MNHEY, CDR2 SMNVEV (reference sequence). With V trimmed by 5 bases and J by 4 bases, 6 bases remained unmatched. The CDR3 region has the DNA TGTGCCAGCAGTCTCGGGACAGGGGGCTCATACGAGCAGTACTTC. This gives the protein CASSLGTGGSYEQYF.

The chain uses TRBV20-1 and TRBJ1-1; the D is unclear. Germline loops: CDR1 DFQATT, CDR2 SNEGSKA (reference sequence). This CDR3 contains 14 residues. Trimming took 5 bases from V and 1 from J, leaving 14 bases between them. The CDR3 nucleotides are TGCAGTGCTGATAAGGACTCTGCGAACACTGAAGCTTTCTTT. Its protein product is CSADKDSANTEAFF.

In this sample, this clonotype turned up a few times. The rearrangement links TRBV5-1 to TRBJ2-1; 11 bases align to TRBD2. This CDR3 contains 17 residues. J lost 5 bases, V lost 3 bases, and 10 bases had no gene match. CDR1 is SGHRS and CDR2 is YFSETQ in the germline V gene. CDR3 in amino acids: CASSSRTLAGVHNEQFF. In DNA, the CDR3 is TGCGCCAGCAGCTCACGAACACTAGCGGGAGTACACAATGAGCAGTTCTTC.

This clonotype appeared a few times. This rearrangement joins TRBV12-3 or TRBV12-4 to TRBJ1-3, with D uncertain. Trimming cost V 4 bases and J 2 bases, with 3 bases left between them. CDR3 length: 12 residues. CDR3 nucleotides: TGTGCCAGCAGTTGGCCTGGAAACACCATATATTTT. Protein: CASSWPGNTIYF.

This clonotype was seen a few times. The V and J genes are TRBV2 and TRBJ2-5, with 10 positions matching TRBD1. The CDR3 is 15 amino acids. J gave up 5 bases and V 4 bases, and 7 bases lay outside the gene matches. Looked up from germline, CDR1 is SNHLY and CDR2 is FYNNEI. The chain's CDR3 is CASSVPGQGSETQYF. CDR3 nucleotides: TGTGCCAGCAGTGTCCCGGGACAGGGGTCGGAGACCCAGTACTTC.

The table lists this clonotype with a few counts. The chain has TRBV2 and TRBJ1-5; no reliable D call. The CDR3 covers 16 residues. Trimming stripped 3 bases from V and 0 bases from J, with 12 bases between. The germline V gene has CDR1 SNHLY and CDR2 FYNNEI. The CDR3 sequence is CASSEWSVYSNQPQHF. As DNA, the CDR3 is TGTGCCAGCAGTGAGTGGTCAGTCTATAGCAATCAGCCCCAGCATTTT.

This clonotype was picked up a small number of times. The V call is TRBV6-1, the J call TRBJ2-3; tentatively, D is TRBD2 (7 bases). Between the trimmed V and J ends, which lost 3 bases and 6 bases, there was a span of 22 bases. CDR1 MNHNS and CDR2 SASEGT come from the germline V gene. This CDR3 has 17 amino acids. CDR3 sequence: CASSELGGGLNFDTQYF. CDR3 DNA sequence: TGTGCCAGCAGTGAGCTTGGCGGGGGCCTTAACTTTGATACGCAGTATTTT.

V gene TRBV12-3 or TRBV12-4 combines with J gene TRBJ2-1, with D tentatively TRBD1 or TRBD2 (5 bases each). The V gene lost 2 bases and the J gene lost 5 bases, with 22 bases spanning the gap. The CDR3 is made up of 18 amino acids. CDR3 nucleotide sequence: TGTGCCAGCAGTTTATTCGAGGGGCTGTATGGGAAAAACAATGAGCAGTTCTTC. Its translation is CASSLFEGLYGKNNEQFF.

The chain employs TRBV6-1 and TRBJ1-1; a possible D gene is TRBD1 (5 bases). V dropped 3 bases and J dropped 3 bases, with 17 bases sitting between them. The CDR3 runs 16 residues. Per the germline V gene, CDR1 is MNHNS and CDR2 is SASEGT. The CDR3 loop is CASSDEVRRVYTEAFF. In nucleotides, the CDR3 is TGTGCCAGCAGTGACGAAGTGCGCAGGGTGTACACTGAAGCTTTCTTT.